The subject of this entry is one T cell receptor (beta chain). What it recognizes is unknown. Trimming took 3 bases from V and 4 from J, leaving 9 bases between them. Germline-derived CDR1 and CDR2 are LNHDA and SQIVND (reference sequence). The CDR3 contains 13 residues. These data originate in a study of OX40 agonist ivuxolimab in advanced cancers. Study context: Six ivuxolimab dose levels, 0.01 to 10 mg/kg, were given intravenously every 2 weeks. General study points: Low normalized T-cell clonal expansion was additionally recorded for some nonresponders. Expanded peripheral T cells had an undetermined antigen specificity.

The table came from immunoSEQ multiplex PCR; TCRdb's copy has only in-frame clones and leaves some out. This sample carries approximately 50,000 clones, roughly 82% of them seen once, and the ten largest clones take 3.9%. The receptor's source is an adult with an advanced solid tumor such as melanoma, head and neck, liver or kidney cancer. The source was CD4+ or CD8+ T cells sorted from blood, collected in a trial of the OX40 agonist ivuxolimab. This chain connects TRBV19 to TRBJ1-2, with D unresolved. The chain's CDR3 is CASSISTSYGYTF. The CDR3 bases are TGTGCCAGTAGTATCTCGACAAGCTATGGCTACACCTTC.